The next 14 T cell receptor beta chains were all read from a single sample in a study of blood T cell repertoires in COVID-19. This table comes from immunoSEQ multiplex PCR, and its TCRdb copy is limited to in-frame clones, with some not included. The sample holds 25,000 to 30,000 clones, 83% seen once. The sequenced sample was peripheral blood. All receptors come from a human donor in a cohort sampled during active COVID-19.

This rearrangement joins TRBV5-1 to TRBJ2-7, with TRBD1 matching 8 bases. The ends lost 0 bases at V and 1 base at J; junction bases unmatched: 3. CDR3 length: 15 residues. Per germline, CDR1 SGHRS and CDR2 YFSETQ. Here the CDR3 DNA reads TGCGCCAGCAGCTTGGGACAGGGGATTTCCTACGAGCAGTACTTC. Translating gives CASSLGQGISYEQYF.

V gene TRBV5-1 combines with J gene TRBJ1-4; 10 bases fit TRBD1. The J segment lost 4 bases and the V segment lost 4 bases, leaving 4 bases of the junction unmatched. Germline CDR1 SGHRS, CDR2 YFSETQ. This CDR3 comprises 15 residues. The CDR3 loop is CASSLGQGGNEKLFF. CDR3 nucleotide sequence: TGCGCCAGCAGCCTAGGACAGGGGGGTAATGAAAAACTGTTTTTT.

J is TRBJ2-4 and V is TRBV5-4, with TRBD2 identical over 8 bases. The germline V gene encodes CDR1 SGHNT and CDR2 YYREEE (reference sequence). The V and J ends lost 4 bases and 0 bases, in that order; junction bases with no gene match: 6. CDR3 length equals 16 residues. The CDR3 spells CASSDGGVQAKNIQYF. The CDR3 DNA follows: TGTGCCAGCAGCGACGGGGGGGTTCAAGCCAAAAACATTCAGTACTTC.

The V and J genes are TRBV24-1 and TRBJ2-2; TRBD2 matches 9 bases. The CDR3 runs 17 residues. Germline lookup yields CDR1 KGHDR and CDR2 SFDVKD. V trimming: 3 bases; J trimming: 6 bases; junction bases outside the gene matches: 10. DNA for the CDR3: TGTGCCACCAGTGATGGGCTTAGCGGGAGAAGTTCCGGGGAGCTGTTTTTT. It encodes CATSDGLSGRSSGELFF.

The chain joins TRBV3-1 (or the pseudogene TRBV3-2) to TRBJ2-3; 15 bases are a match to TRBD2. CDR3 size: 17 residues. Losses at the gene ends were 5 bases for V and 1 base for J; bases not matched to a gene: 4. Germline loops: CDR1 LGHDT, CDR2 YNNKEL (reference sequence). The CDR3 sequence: CASSSWTSGRGTDTQYF. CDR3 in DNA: TGTGCCAGCAGCTCATGGACTAGCGGGAGGGGCACAGATACGCAGTATTTT.

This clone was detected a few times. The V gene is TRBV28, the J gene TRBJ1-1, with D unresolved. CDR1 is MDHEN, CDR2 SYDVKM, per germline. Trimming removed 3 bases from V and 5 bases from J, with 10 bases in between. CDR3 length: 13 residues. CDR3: CASSFWGGTEAFF. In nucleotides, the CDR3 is TGTGCCAGCAGTTTCTGGGGAGGGACTGAAGCTTTCTTT.

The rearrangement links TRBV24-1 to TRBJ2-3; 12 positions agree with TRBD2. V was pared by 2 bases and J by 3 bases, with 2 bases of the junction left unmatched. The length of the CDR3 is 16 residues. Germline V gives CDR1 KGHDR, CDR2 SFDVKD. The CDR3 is CATSDSSGGATDTQYF. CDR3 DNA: TGTGCCACCAGTGATTCTAGCGGGGGGGCAACAGATACGCAGTATTTT.

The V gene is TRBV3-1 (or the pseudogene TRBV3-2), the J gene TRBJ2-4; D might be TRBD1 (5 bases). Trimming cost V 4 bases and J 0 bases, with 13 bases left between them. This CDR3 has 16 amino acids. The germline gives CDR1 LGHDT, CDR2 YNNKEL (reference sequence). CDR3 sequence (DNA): TGTGCCAGCAGCCCTTCTTTGGGGCTAGCCAAAAACATTCAGTACTTC. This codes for CASSPSLGLAKNIQYF.

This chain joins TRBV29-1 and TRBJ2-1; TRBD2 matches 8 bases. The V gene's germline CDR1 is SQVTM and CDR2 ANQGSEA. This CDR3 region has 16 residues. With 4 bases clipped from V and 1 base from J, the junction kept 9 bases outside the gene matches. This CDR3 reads CSVVLAEEESYNEQFF. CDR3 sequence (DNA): TGCAGCGTTGTACTAGCGGAGGAGGAGTCCTACAATGAGCAGTTCTTC.

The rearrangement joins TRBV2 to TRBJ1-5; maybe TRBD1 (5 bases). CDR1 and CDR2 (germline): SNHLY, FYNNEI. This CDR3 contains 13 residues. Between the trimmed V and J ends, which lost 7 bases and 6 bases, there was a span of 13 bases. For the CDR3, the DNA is TGTGCCAGCACTCAGGGTCAGGGTCAGCCCCAGCATTTT. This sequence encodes CASTQGQGQPQHF.

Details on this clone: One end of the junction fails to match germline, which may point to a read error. The CDR3 protein is CASSPRRGRQDDIF. In nucleotides, the CDR3 is TGTGCCAGCAGTCCCCGGCGGGGTCGCCAGGATGACATCTTC. V usage is TRBV6-5 and J usage is TRBJ1-2; no firm D call. The germline V gene encodes CDR1 MNHEY and CDR2 SVGAGI. The CDR3 length is 14 residues.

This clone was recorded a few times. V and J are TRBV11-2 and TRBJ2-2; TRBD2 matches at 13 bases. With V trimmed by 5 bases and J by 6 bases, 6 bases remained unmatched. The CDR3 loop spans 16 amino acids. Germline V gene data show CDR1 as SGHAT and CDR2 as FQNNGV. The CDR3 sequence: CASSATSGGAAGELFF. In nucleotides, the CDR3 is TGTGCCAGCAGCGCAACTAGCGGGGGGGCCGCCGGGGAGCTGTTTTTT.

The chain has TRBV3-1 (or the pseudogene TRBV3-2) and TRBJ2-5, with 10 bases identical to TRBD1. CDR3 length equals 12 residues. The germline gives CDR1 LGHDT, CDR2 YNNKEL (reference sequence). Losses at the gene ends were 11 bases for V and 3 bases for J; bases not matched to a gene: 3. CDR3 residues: CAPGQGEETQYF. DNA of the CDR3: TGTGCCCCTGGACAGGGGGAAGAGACCCAGTACTTC.

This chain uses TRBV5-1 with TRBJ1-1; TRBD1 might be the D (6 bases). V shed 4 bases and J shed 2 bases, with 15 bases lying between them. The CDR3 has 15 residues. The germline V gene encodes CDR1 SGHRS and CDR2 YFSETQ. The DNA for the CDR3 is TGCGCCAGCAGCGCGCTACAGGGTGACAACACTGAAGCTTTCTTT. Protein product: CASSALQGDNTEAFF.